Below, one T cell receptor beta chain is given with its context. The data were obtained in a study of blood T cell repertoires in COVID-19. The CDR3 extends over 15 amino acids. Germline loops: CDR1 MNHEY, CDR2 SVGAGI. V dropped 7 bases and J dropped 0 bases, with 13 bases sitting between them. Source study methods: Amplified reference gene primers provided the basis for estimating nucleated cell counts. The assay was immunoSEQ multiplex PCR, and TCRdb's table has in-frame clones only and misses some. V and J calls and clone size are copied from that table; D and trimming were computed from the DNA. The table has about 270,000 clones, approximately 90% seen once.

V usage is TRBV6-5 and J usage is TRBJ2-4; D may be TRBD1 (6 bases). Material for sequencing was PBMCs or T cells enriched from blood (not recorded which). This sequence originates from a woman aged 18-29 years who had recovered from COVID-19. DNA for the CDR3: TGTGCCAGCACCCCTGGGGGCATAGCCAAAAACATTCAGTACTTC. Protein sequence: CASTPGGIAKNIQYF.